This T cell receptor beta chain was retrieved from a study of metastatic and nonmetastatic thyroid tumors. Using MiXCR, TCRdb reanalyzed the PCR reads. The table has about 25,000 clones, around 21% seen once; the top ten hold roughly 13%. This clone showed up many times. Thyroid surgery had not been preceded by any treatment in any patient. The CDR3 contains 13 residues. V was clipped by 3 bases and J by 3 bases; unmatched bases: 2. The germline CDR1 and CDR2 sequences are SGDLS and YYNGEE. V usage is TRBV9 and J usage is TRBJ1-2; TRBD1 agrees at 7 bases. Material: blood. This clonotype was sampled from a male donor with papillary thyroid cancer or a benign thyroid nodule (not recorded which). Some clones in this sample may be carry-over from other donors' samples. The chain's CDR3 is CASSGGTDYGYTF. The CDR3 nucleotides are TGTGCCAGCAGCGGCGGGACAGACTATGGCTACACCTTC. The complete variable domain, with remaining parts taken from reference TRBV9 and TRBJ1-2, reads DSGVTQTPKHLITATGQRVTLRCSPRSGDLSVYWYQQSLDQGLQFLIQYYNGEERAKGNILERFSAQQFPDLHSELNLSSLELGDSALYFCASSGGTDYGYTFGSGTRLTVV.